The 7 T cell receptor beta chains given below trace back to one sample, sequenced in a study of CD8+CD57+ T cells in acquired aplastic anemia. Sequencing involved patients with CD8+CD57+ cell expansion previously shown by flow cytometry. The use of genomic DNA as template underpinned the TCR beta VDJ and CDR3 profiling. TCRdb reprocessed the reads via MiXCR and lists one record per CDR3 protein. The top ten clones hold 25% to 30% of a sample with 120,000 or so distinct CDR3 sequences, 55% to 60% of them seen once. The sample consisted of sorted CD4+, CD8+, or CD8+CD57+ T cells (not recorded which) from PBMCs. These receptors came from a human donor with aplastic anemia.

In this sample, this clonotype turned up a few times. This rearrangement joins TRBV24-1 to TRBJ1-2; a possible D gene is TRBD1 (5 bases). The CDR3 is 12 residues long. Germline values: CDR1 KGHDR, CDR2 SFDVKD. Trimming stripped 3 bases from V and 4 bases from J, with 5 bases between. DNA of the CDR3: TGTGCCACCAGTGATGGGGCCTATGGCTACACCTTC. It translates to CATSDGAYGYTF.

This clonotype was recorded at least ten times. V usage is TRBV7-8 and J usage is TRBJ2-7, with D perhaps TRBD1 (5 bases). The CDR3 spans 16 residues. CDR1 and CDR2 (germline): SGHVS, FQNEAQ. V lost 4 bases and J 3 bases, leaving 19 bases between the germline ends. CDR3 DNA: TGTGCCAGCAGCTCGCTTAGCATAGGGGTGGTCTACGAGCAGTACTTC. This translates into CASSSLSIGVVYEQYF.

This clonotype was detected only a few times. The chain couples TRBV20-1 to TRBJ1-2; 9 positions match TRBD1. The V and J ends lost 6 bases and 8 bases, in that order; junction bases with no gene match: 13. CDR3 length: 14 amino acids. Germline assignment: CDR1 DFQATT and CDR2 SNEGSKA (reference sequence). The CDR3 sequence: CSASSSGQGFGYTF. The CDR3 nucleotides are TGCAGTGCCAGCAGCTCGGGACAGGGCTTCGGCTACACCTTC.

The chain links TRBV19 to TRBJ1-2; 10 nucleotides align to TRBD1. The CDR3 runs 11 residues. Germline V gene sequence: CDR1 LNHDA, CDR2 SQIVND (reference sequence). J lost 7 bases, V lost 8 bases, and 1 base had no gene match. The CDR3 nucleotides are TGTGCCAGTCGGGACAGGGGTGGCTACACCTTC. Translated: CASRDRGGYTF.

V gene TRBV19 combines with J gene TRBJ2-7, with D tentatively TRBD1 (5 bases). CDR3 length: 13 amino acids. V was trimmed by 4 bases and J by 3 bases, leaving 10 bases between them. Germline V gene lookup returns CDR1 LNHDA and CDR2 SQIVND (reference sequence). The CDR3 DNA reads as TGTGCCAGTAGTAAGGCAGGGCACTACGAGCAGTACTTC. Amino acids: CASSKAGHYEQYF.

The genes are TRBV2 and TRBJ2-5; TRBD1 matches 9 bases. CDR1 SNHLY and CDR2 FYNNEI come from the germline V gene. This CDR3 is built from 15 residues. The junction had 9 bases not matched to a gene; V was cut back by 6 bases and J by 4 bases. The CDR3 bases are TGTGCCAGCAGCTTGGGGGACAGGGTATTAGAGACCCAGTACTTC. This gives the protein CASSLGDRVLETQYF.

Comments on this clonotype: The germline gene is not matched at one end of the junction; a read error may be the cause. The chain combines TRBV4-2 with TRBJ2-5; the match to TRBD2 covers 12 bases. Germline values: CDR1 LGHNA, CDR2 YNFKEQ. The CDR3 extends over 21 amino acids. The DNA for the CDR3 is TGTGCCAGCAGACAAGGACAGGGAGCGACTAGCGGGAGAGGCCATCAAGAGACCCAGTACTTC. Translation: CASRQGQGATSGRGHQETQYF.